What follows is one T cell receptor (beta chain) and its context. Its antigen is not known. Assay used: immunoSEQ multiplex PCR; TCRdb lists only in-frame clones, some missing. The table includes approximately 120,000 clones, approximately 88% detected once. The data derive from a study of T cell responses to AZD1222 COVID-19 vaccine. Study overall: Pooling covered second doses at about 4 or about 12 weeks.

Findings and caveats of the study: Possibly, clonal diversity was underestimated; donors were largely white British and included more females. Receipt of two AZD1222 doses was followed by a rise in Spike-specific TCR breadth and depth.

The V gene's germline CDR1 is SEHNR and CDR2 FQNEAQ (reference sequence). Trimming stripped 5 bases from V and 4 bases from J, with 14 bases between. The CDR3 is 15 amino acids. The rearrangement joins TRBV7-9 to TRBJ1-4; D ambiguous. The specimen comprised peripheral blood, sampled on day 0 of AZD1222 vaccination. The source of this sequence is an adult in good health. This chain's CDR3 is CASSPVGRINEKLFF. The CDR3 region has the DNA TGTGCCAGCAGCCCAGTAGGGAGGATTAATGAAAAACTGTTTTTT.